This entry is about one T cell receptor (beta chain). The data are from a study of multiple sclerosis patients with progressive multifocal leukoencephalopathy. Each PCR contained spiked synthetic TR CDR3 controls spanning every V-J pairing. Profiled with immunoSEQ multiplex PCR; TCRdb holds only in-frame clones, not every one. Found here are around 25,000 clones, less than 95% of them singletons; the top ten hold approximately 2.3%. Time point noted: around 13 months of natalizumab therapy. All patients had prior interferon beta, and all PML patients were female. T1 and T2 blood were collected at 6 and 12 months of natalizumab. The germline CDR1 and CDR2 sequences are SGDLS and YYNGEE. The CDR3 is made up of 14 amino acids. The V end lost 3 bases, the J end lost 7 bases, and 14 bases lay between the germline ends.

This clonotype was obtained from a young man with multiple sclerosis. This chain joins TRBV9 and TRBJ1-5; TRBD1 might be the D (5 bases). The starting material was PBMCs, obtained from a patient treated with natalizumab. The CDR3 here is CASSAEGRLQPQHF. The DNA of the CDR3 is TGTGCCAGCAGCGCCGAGGGACGCCTACAGCCCCAGCATTTT. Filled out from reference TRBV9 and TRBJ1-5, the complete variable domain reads DSGVTQTPKHLITATGQRVTLRCSPRSGDLSVYWYQQSLDQGLQFLIQYYNGEERAKGNILERFSAQQFPDLHSELNLSSLELGDSALYFCASSAEGRLQPQHFGDGTRLSIL.